A selection of T cell receptor beta chains follows, all from one sample in a study of T-cell reconstitution after alpha-beta-depleted transplantation in children. TCRdb redid the calling of the PCR reads with MiXCR, one entry per CDR3 protein. The sample includes about 610,000 distinct CDR3 sequences, under 12% seen only once; the top ten take roughly 4%. This specimen was PBMCs from the stem cell graft donor, taken from the stem cell graft. These receptors were taken from a human donor who donated a stem cell graft to a child with acute myeloid leukemia. The conserved cysteine and the conserved F or W are not part of the CDR3 here.

v_gene	CDR3aa
TRBV20-1	SAISGLAGEGGVSADTQY
TRBV7-2	ASSSMRSTDTQY
TRBV29-1	SVDTQLASSYNEQF
TRBV7-8	ASSAGSGLGQF
TRBV20-1	SAPSLRGYQETQY
TRBV20-1	SARRADPAPRGVQETQY
TRBV29-1	GALADDAYEQY
TRBV5-1	ASSPGLAGPTTYNEQF
TRBV27	ASSYYGREGGTGELF
TRBV29-1	SVGGGLAGYTYEQY
TRBV9	ASSVEQDTEAF
TRBV6-2/TRBV6-3	ASSPGTSTNEQF
TRBV4-3	ASSQAGQGDEQY
TRBV28	ASSLYRAGGYNEQF
TRBV11-2	ASSLVGGPPDTQY
TRBV29-1	SVGLGSGGGGNTIY
TRBV18	ASSPGLPGGREF
TRBV18	ASSPPATVSGANVLT
TRBV5-1	ASSSTGDLNQPQH
TRBV4-3	ASSQVGVGGEQY
TRBV29-1	SVSTGTGRNTEAF
TRBV20-1	SALGPDTQY
TRBV4-3	ASSQEDNRDIQY
TRBV29-1	GARSGLYGYT
TRBV20-1	SAGPPGGDEQF
TRBV5-1	ASSRDRSTDTQY
TRBV7-2	ASAPGRQNNEQF
TRBV10-3	AISQTGTSGSFGETQY
TRBV24-1	ATSDPGTGVTDTQY
TRBV29-1	SVEDRQTNEKLF
TRBV20-1	SAPSGRETQY
TRBV3-1	ASSQEGSQF
TRBV18	ASSPAGVDTEAF
TRBV19	ASSIQGSGYT
TRBV25-1	ASSERETTGANVLT
TRBV7-9	ASSAQGFDEQF
TRBV9	ASSAGLAPYNEQF
TRBV7-2	ASSPSVLAASRGEQY
TRBV25-1	ASSEYRSGRGYEDTQY
TRBV19	ASTGETASHPEAF
TRBV12-3/TRBV12-4	ASRGTGVSYNEQF